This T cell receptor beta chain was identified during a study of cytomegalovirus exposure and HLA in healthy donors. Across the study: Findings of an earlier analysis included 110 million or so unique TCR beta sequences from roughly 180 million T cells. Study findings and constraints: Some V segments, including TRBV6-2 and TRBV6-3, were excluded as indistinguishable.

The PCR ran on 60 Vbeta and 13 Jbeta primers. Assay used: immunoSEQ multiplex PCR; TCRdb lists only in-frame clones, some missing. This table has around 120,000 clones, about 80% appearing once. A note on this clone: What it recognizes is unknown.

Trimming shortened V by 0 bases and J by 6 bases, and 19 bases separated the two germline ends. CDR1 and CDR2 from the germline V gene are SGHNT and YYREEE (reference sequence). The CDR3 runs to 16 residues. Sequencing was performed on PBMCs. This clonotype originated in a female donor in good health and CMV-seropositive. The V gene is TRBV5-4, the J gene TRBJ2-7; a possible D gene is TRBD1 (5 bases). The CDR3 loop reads CASSLGQGIHRREQYF. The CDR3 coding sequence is TGTGCCAGCAGCTTGGGTCAGGGTATCCATCGACGCGAGCAGTACTTC.